The 32 T cell receptor beta chains below come from one sample, sequenced in a study of T cell repertoires in cytomegalovirus infection. Their specific antigens are unknown. TCRdb re-called the reads with MiXCR, one entry per CDR3 protein. The sample lists hundreds of thousands of distinct CDR3 sequences, 29% occurring once. The sample consisted of cultured PBMCs, taken from culture after CMV antigen stimulation. The receptors were sampled from a human donor in good health (CMV status not recorded). Some clones in this sample may be carry-over from other donors' samples.

This clonotype was detected a few times. The chain joins TRBV27 to TRBJ1-5, with D possibly TRBD1 on 6 matching bases. Germline CDR1 MNHEY, CDR2 SMNVEV (reference sequence). The length of the CDR3 is 15 residues. V lost 6 bases, J lost 6 bases, and 18 bases lay in between. DNA for the CDR3: TGTGCCAGCAGGCTTGGCGGGGGCAATGGTCAGCCCCAGCATTTT. It yields the protein CASRLGGGNGQPQHF.

V and J are TRBV11-2 and TRBJ2-1; TRBD2 aligns across 7 bases. With 5 bases clipped from V and 3 bases from J, the junction kept 7 bases outside the gene matches. CDR3 length equals 15 residues. Germline assignment: CDR1 SGHAT and CDR2 FQNNGV. This CDR3 is CASSPWEGIYNEQFF. The CDR3 DNA sequence: TGTGCCAGCAGCCCCTGGGAGGGGATCTACAATGAGCAGTTCTTC.

The rearrangement uses TRBV12-3 or TRBV12-4 and TRBJ1-2; weak D call: TRBD1 (6 bases). This CDR3 has 13 amino acids. V dropped 7 bases and J dropped 7 bases, with 16 bases sitting between them. CDR3: CASTVTGEAGYTF. The CDR3 DNA is TGTGCCAGCACCGTGACAGGCGAGGCTGGCTACACCTTC.

The table lists this clonotype with a few counts. The chain links TRBV6-2 or TRBV6-3 to TRBJ1-1, with 12 bases fitting TRBD1. Per germline, CDR1 MNHEY and CDR2 SVGEGT. Unmatched junction bases numbered 9, after V lost 5 bases and J lost 5 bases. The CDR3 sequence is 16 residues long. The DNA of the CDR3 is TGTGCCAGCAGTCCTCGGGACAGGGGGCGGAGAACTGAAGCTTTCTTT. This sequence encodes CASSPRDRGRRTEAFF.

The chain has TRBV20-1 and TRBJ2-1; TRBD1 aligns across 9 bases. Germline values: CDR1 DFQATT, CDR2 SNEGSKA (reference sequence). The CDR3 runs 14 residues. V gave up 6 bases and J gave up 3 bases; unmatched junction bases: 6. CDR3 sequence: CSASGQGFYNEQFF. CDR3 nucleotide sequence: TGCAGTGCCAGCGGACAGGGGTTCTACAATGAGCAGTTCTTC.

This clonotype was counted only a few times. The chain joins TRBV28 to TRBJ2-5; maybe TRBD2 (6 bases). V lost 6 bases and J 5 bases, leaving 19 bases between the germline ends. CDR1 is MDHEN, CDR2 SYDVKM, per germline. This CDR3 spans 15 amino acids. CDR3 nucleotides: TGTGCCAGCAGCACCCCCCGGGGGTCCCGGGAGACCCAGTACTTC. Translating gives CASSTPRGSRETQYF.

The chain links TRBV6-1 to TRBJ2-6; D unclear. The ends were cut back, 8 bases at V and 0 bases at J, with 11 bases in the middle. The CDR3 spans 15 residues. Germline CDR1 reads MNHNS; CDR2 reads SASEGT. For the CDR3, the DNA is TGTGCCAGCTCAAACTCGGCCTCTGGGGCCAACGTCCTGACTTTC. This translates into CASSNSASGANVLTF.

The rearrangement uses TRBV6-1 and TRBJ1-1; TRBD1 agrees at 8 bases. V trimming: 5 bases; J trimming: 7 bases; junction bases outside the gene matches: 15. This CDR3 spans 16 amino acids. CDR1 MNHNS and CDR2 SASEGT come from the germline V gene. CDR3 amino acids: CASSYNPNTGQGEAFF. CDR3 sequence (DNA): TGTGCCAGCAGTTACAACCCCAATACCGGACAGGGTGAAGCTTTCTTT.

Many counts were recorded for this clonotype. This chain joins TRBV11-2 and TRBJ1-2, with a tentative D call TRBD1 (5 bases). Looked up from germline, CDR1 is SGHAT and CDR2 is FQNNGV. The CDR3 runs 17 residues. Trimming cost V 0 bases and J 1 base, with 15 bases left between them. In nucleotides, the CDR3 is TGTGCCAGCAGCTTAGATCGGGGAGGGGCCTTTAACTATGGCTACACCTTC. Amino acid sequence: CASSLDRGGAFNYGYTF.

V gene TRBV11-3 combines with J gene TRBJ1-1; no clear D. CDR1 is SGHNT, CDR2 YENEEA, per germline. This CDR3 spans 15 amino acids. The V end lost 1 base, the J end lost 1 base, and 10 bases lay between the germline ends. The CDR3 region is CASSLGSGPNTEAFF. CDR3 coding DNA: TGTGCCAGCAGCTTAGGGTCCGGGCCGAACACTGAAGCTTTCTTT. Based on the CDR3 plus reference TRBV11-3 and TRBJ1-1, the full variable domain is EAGVVQSPRYKIIEKKQPVAFWCNPISGHNTLYWYLQNLGQGPELLIRYENEEAVDDSQLPKDRFSAERLKGVDSTLKIQPAELGDSAVYLCASSLGSGPNTEAFFGQGTRLTVV.

This chain joins TRBV25-1 and TRBJ2-5, with TRBD1 matching 7 bases. The CDR3 is made up of 14 amino acids. V lost 6 bases and J lost 3; bases outside the gene matches: 7. Germline values: CDR1 MGHDK, CDR2 SYGVNS. CDR3 amino acids: CASSVGQVKETQYF. The DNA of the CDR3 is TGTGCCAGCAGCGTCGGACAGGTGAAAGAGACCCAGTACTTC.

This clonotype occurred a few times. The rearrangement joins TRBV5-5 to TRBJ1-1, with D unclear. Germline V gives CDR1 SGHKS, CDR2 YYEKEE (reference sequence). The CDR3 contains 14 residues. Between the trimmed V and J ends, which lost 3 bases and 0 bases, there was a span of 9 bases. The CDR3 here is CASSWQTMNTEAFF. For the CDR3, the DNA is TGTGCCAGCAGCTGGCAAACGATGAACACTGAAGCTTTCTTT.

The chain is built from TRBV24-1 and TRBJ2-2; possible D gene TRBD1, 7 bases. Deletions cut 4 bases from V and 6 bases from J, with 11 bases between. Looked up from germline, CDR1 is KGHDR and CDR2 is SFDVKD. This CDR3 has 14 residues. The CDR3 here is CATSDQGGAGELFF. The CDR3 DNA reads as TGTGCCACCAGTGACCAGGGGGGAGCCGGGGAGCTGTTTTTT.

This clonotype was picked up a small number of times. The rearrangement uses TRBV6-2 or TRBV6-3 and TRBJ2-1, with a possible D match to TRBD1 (6 bases). With 5 bases removed from V and 10 bases from J, the gap between germline ends came to 9 bases. CDR3 length: 11 amino acids. CDR1 MNHEY and CDR2 SVGEGT come from the germline V gene. For the CDR3, the DNA is TGTGCCAGCAGTCGACAGGACGAGCAGTTCTTC. Protein product: CASSRQDEQFF.

The chain is built from TRBV20-1 and TRBJ2-7; D is tentatively TRBD1 or TRBD2 (5 bases each). Trimming removed 5 bases at V and 5 bases at J, with 16 bases between. From germline, CDR1 is DFQATT and CDR2 SNEGSKA (reference sequence). CDR3 length: 13 residues. CDR3: CSAPLDGADEQYF. The CDR3 DNA reads as TGCAGTGCTCCTCTAGACGGGGCCGACGAGCAGTACTTC.

This chain joins TRBV2 and TRBJ1-2; tentatively, D is TRBD1 (6 bases). The germline gives CDR1 SNHLY, CDR2 FYNNEI. The CDR3 spans 15 residues. V gave up 8 bases and J gave up 2 bases, with 18 bases separating them. The CDR3 DNA follows: TGTGCCAGCCCCTTACGGACAGAAGAAAACTATGGCTACACCTTC. As protein: CASPLRTEENYGYTF.

The gene calls are TRBV6-6 and TRBJ2-1, with 8 bases aligning to TRBD2. CDR1 and CDR2 from the germline V gene are MNHNY and SVGAGI (reference sequence). V was pared by 5 bases and J by 2 bases, with 5 bases of the junction left unmatched. There are 15 residues in the CDR3. CDR3 coding DNA: TGTGCCAGCAGTACGACTAGCGTCCCCTACAATGAGCAGTTCTTC. Its translation is CASSTTSVPYNEQFF.

The chain uses TRBV28 and TRBJ2-1; no definite D call. Germline V gives CDR1 MDHEN, CDR2 SYDVKM. This CDR3 is built from 14 residues. Trimming stripped 4 bases from V and 3 bases from J, with 10 bases between. In DNA form, the CDR3 reads TGTGCCAGCAGTTCCATGAATGACTACAATGAGCAGTTCTTC. The encoded protein is CASSSMNDYNEQFF. The complete variable domain, with remaining parts taken from reference TRBV28 and TRBJ2-1, reads DVKVTQSSRYLVKRTGEKVFLECVQDMDHENMFWYRQDPGLGLRLIYFSYDVKMKEKGDIPEGYSVSREKKERFSLILESASTNQTSMYLCASSSMNDYNEQFFGPGTRLTVL.

This chain joins TRBV19 and TRBJ2-2; 13 bases are shared with TRBD2. The CDR3 covers 17 residues. The V gene end was trimmed by 8 bases and the J gene end by 4 bases; junction bases not matched to a gene: 10. Per the germline V gene, CDR1 is LNHDA and CDR2 is SQIVND (reference sequence). The CDR3 DNA is TGTGCCAGTCGGGGACTAGCGGGGTTACGGAGCACCGGGGAGCTGTTTTTT. Encoded protein: CASRGLAGLRSTGELFF. Using reference TRBV19 and TRBJ2-2 for the parts outside the CDR3, the full variable domain is DGGITQSPKYLFRKEGQNVTLSCEQNLNHDAMYWYRQDPGQGLRLIYYSQIVNDFQKGDIAEGYSVSREKKESFPLTVTSAQKNPTAFYLCASRGLAGLRSTGELFFGEGSRLTVL.

This clonotype turned up a few times. This chain connects TRBV6-1 to TRBJ2-1; D unresolved. Trimming pared 0 bases from V and 6 bases from J, leaving 15 bases between. This CDR3 is 16 amino acids long. CDR1 and CDR2 (germline): MNHNS, SASEGT. The CDR3 DNA reads as TGTGCCAGCAGTGAAGCGATTGGACCACCGGTCAATGAGCAGTTCTTC. Its translation is CASSEAIGPPVNEQFF.

This chain uses TRBV6-2 or TRBV6-3 with TRBJ2-3, with 7 positions matching TRBD2. The CDR3 is 17 residues long. Losses at the gene ends were 4 bases for V and 0 bases for J; bases not matched to a gene: 10. In germline, CDR1 is MNHEY, CDR2 SVGEGT. DNA for the CDR3: TGTGCCAGCAGTTTCAAGCGGGGACGGACTAGCACAGATACGCAGTATTTT. Translation: CASSFKRGRTSTDTQYF.

V usage is TRBV12-3 or TRBV12-4 and J usage is TRBJ2-3; perhaps TRBD2 as D (6 bases). Trimming took off 5 bases at V and 8 bases at J, with 14 bases between the two ends. The CDR3 loop spans 13 amino acids. The CDR3 coding sequence is TGTGCCAGCAGTCCACCCCCCGGGGGTACGCAGTATTTT. The encoded protein is CASSPPPGGTQYF.

As to this clonotype: Being one base from a much bigger clone, this may be a read error. The chain is built from TRBV25-1 and TRBJ1-3; D not certain. The CDR3 is 12 residues long. The germline V gene encodes CDR1 MGHDK and CDR2 SYGVNS. V was clipped by 7 bases and J by 0 bases, with 4 bases between them. The CDR3 spells CASMGSGNTIYF. CDR3 DNA sequence: TGTGCCAGCATGGGCTCTGGAAACACCATATATTTT.

Many counts were recorded for this clonotype. The gene calls are TRBV7-4 and TRBJ1-2; D might be TRBD1 (5 bases). The CDR3 length is 15 residues. V lost 4 bases to trimming and J lost 3 bases, with 15 bases between them. Germline-derived CDR1 and CDR2 are SGHVT and SQSDAQ. CDR3 protein: CASSSSPTVYYGYTF. As DNA, the CDR3 is TGTGCCAGCAGCTCCTCCCCGACAGTCTACTATGGCTACACCTTC.

V usage is TRBV6-1 and J usage is TRBJ2-3; 8 positions match TRBD2. CDR3 length: 16 amino acids. The germline V gene encodes CDR1 MNHNS and CDR2 SASEGT. V lost 6 bases and J lost 5; bases outside the gene matches: 13. The CDR3 coding sequence is TGTGCCAGCAGGGACCCTAAGCGGGAGTTCAAAGATACGCAGTATTTT. It yields the protein CASRDPKREFKDTQYF.

This chain connects TRBV20-1 to TRBJ2-2; tentatively, D is TRBD2 (5 bases). Germline CDR1 reads DFQATT; CDR2 reads SNEGSKA (reference sequence). V lost 5 bases, J lost 2 bases, and 12 bases lay in between. This CDR3 has 14 residues. The CDR3: CSAVGLLNTGELFF. CDR3 bases: TGCAGTGCTGTAGGACTGTTAAACACCGGGGAGCTGTTTTTT.

DNA of the CDR3: TGTGCCAGCAGCTTAGAAAAAGATGGCTACACCTTC. Amino acids: CASSLEKDGYTF. The rearrangement joins TRBV11-1 to TRBJ1-2; D unresolved. CDR3 length equals 12 residues. Between the trimmed V and J ends, which lost 1 base and 6 bases, there was a span of 6 bases. Germline V gene data show CDR1 as SGHAT and CDR2 as FQDESV (reference sequence).

The chain combines TRBV4-2 with TRBJ2-7; TRBD1 matches 7 bases. The germline gives CDR1 LGHNA, CDR2 YNFKEQ. The V segment lost 5 bases and the J segment 3 bases; nucleotides outside the gene matches: 7. This CDR3 has 14 amino acids. The CDR3 coding sequence is TGTGCCAGCAGCTCTTCCGGGACAGTCTACGAGCAGTACTTC. Translation gives CASSSSGTVYEQYF.

CDR3 in DNA: TGTGCCAGTAGTGTAGCTCCACAGAGCAATCAGCCCCAGCATTTT. It encodes CASSVAPQSNQPQHF. V gene TRBV19 combines with J gene TRBJ1-5, with no clear D. V was clipped by 5 bases and J by 1 base, with 12 bases between them. This CDR3 spans 15 amino acids. Germline CDR1 reads LNHDA; CDR2 reads SQIVND (reference sequence).

The V gene is TRBV19, the J gene TRBJ2-2; 11 bases align to TRBD1. Per germline, CDR1 LNHDA and CDR2 SQIVND (reference sequence). The CDR3 covers 15 residues. V lost 3 bases and J lost 7; bases outside the gene matches: 4. CDR3 nucleotides: TGTGCCAGTAGTATTGGACAGGGGGCCATCGGGGAGCTGTTTTTT. This sequence encodes CASSIGQGAIGELFF.

This chain joins TRBV6-5 and TRBJ2-3; TRBD1 matches at 10 bases. Losses at the gene ends were 0 bases for V and 4 bases for J; bases not matched to a gene: 13. CDR3 length: 19 residues. CDR1 is MNHEY, CDR2 SVGAGI, per germline. DNA for the CDR3: TGTGCCAGCAGTTACTCGTGGAGGTCGGGACAGGGGATTTCAGATACGCAGTATTTT. Protein product: CASSYSWRSGQGISDTQYF.

This clonotype has only a few counts. The rearrangement joins TRBV12-3 or TRBV12-4 to TRBJ2-3; 9 nucleotides line up with TRBD2. This CDR3 has 14 residues. Trimming at V came to 5 bases and at J to 6 bases, leaving 6 bases not matched to a gene. CDR3 sequence: CASSLLAGRDTQYF. CDR3 DNA sequence: TGTGCCAGCAGTCTTCTAGCGGGGAGGGATACGCAGTATTTT.